This T cell receptor (beta chain) was captured by sequencing in a study of T cell responses to AZD1222 COVID-19 vaccine. The study's findings and limits: Among those given AZD1222, only six were seropositive at baseline. Dominant at 160-218 and 743-854, vaccine-associated CD4 TCRs also spanned spike.

The repertoire was sequenced with immunoSEQ multiplex PCR; TCRdb's copy has only in-frame clones and lacks some. The repertoire holds 95,000 to 150,000 clones, with around nine tenths as singletons. This clone was counted a single time. As yet, its antigen is unknown. Trimming took 0 bases from V and 10 from J, leaving 16 bases between them. The CDR3 loop spans 16 amino acids. The germline CDR1 and CDR2 sequences are KGHSY and FQNENV. The rearrangement links TRBV16 to TRBJ1-6, with no clear D. This receptor was identified in an adult in good health. This specimen consisted of peripheral blood, obtained on day 0 of AZD1222 vaccination. CDR3 sequence: CASSQSQRPEESPLHF. As DNA, the CDR3 is TGTGCCAGCAGCCAATCGCAAAGGCCAGAAGAGTCACCCCTCCACTTT.